The text below deals with one T cell receptor (beta chain). The sample belongs to a study of T cells after yellow fever vaccination. This CDR3 contains 13 residues. Germline V gene lookup returns CDR1 SEHNR and CDR2 FQNEAQ (reference sequence). Production of TCR cDNA was by 5'RACE template switching, which also added a universal primer site and UMIs. TCRdb passed the 5' RACE reads through MiXCR, listing each CDR3 protein once. The sample carries some 120,000 distinct CDR3 sequences, around 15% recorded once. The specimen comprised CD8+ T cells sorted from PBMCs, sampled 5 days after the yellow fever booster vaccination. This receptor was identified in a man between 18 and 29 years old who received the YFV17D yellow fever vaccine. The chain is built from TRBV7-9 and TRBJ1-1; 8 nucleotides align to TRBD1. CDR3 sequence reads: CASVDREYTEAFF. CDR3 in DNA: TGTGCAAGCGTGGACAGGGAGTACACTGAAGCTTTCTTT.